The rows below give T cell receptor beta chains drawn from one sample of a study of blood T cell repertoires in COVID-19. Some clones are missing from TCRdb's copy, which holds only in-frame ones; the method was immunoSEQ multiplex PCR. The sample has 200,000 to 250,000 clones, approximately 86% seen once; the top ten hold 1.5% to 2%. Sequenced material: peripheral blood. The receptors derive from a woman in her fifties or sixties who had recovered from COVID-19. The CDR3 runs from the conserved cysteine through the conserved F or W. The D gene is left open where the match is weak. Only some rows state a clone size, as once, few, many or a class for expanded clones.

TRBV7-2	-	TRBJ2-1	-	TGTGCCAGCAGCTTAGCTCCAGGGTCGTACAATGAGCAGTTCTTC	CASSLAPGSYNEQFF
TRBV28	-	TRBJ1-2	-	TGTGCCAGCAATAACGAGCAGGGAAACTATGGCTACACCTTC	CASNNEQGNYGYTF
TRBV7-2	-	TRBJ1-2	TRBD1	TGTGCCAGCAGCCCAGGACAGGGGTACTATGGCTACACCTTC	CASSPGQGYYGYTF
TRBV7-9	-	TRBJ2-3	TRBD2	TGTGCCAGCAGCCCAACTAGCGGGGGCCACACTAGGGGAGATACGCAGTATTTT	CASSPTSGGHTRGDTQYF
TRBV7-2	-	TRBJ1-1	-	TGTGCCAGCAGCTTAGCAGGGGCCACAGGAGCTGAAGCTTTCTTT	CASSLAGATGAEAFF
TRBV28	-	TRBJ2-2	-	TGTGCCAGCACGGCGCAAGGGCGGGTGTTCGGGGAGCTGTTTTTT	CASTAQGRVFGELFF
TRBV7-2	-	TRBJ2-1	TRBD2	TGTGCCAGCAGCACCCCCGGACTAGCGGCGATCAATGAGCAGTTCTTC	CASSTPGLAAINEQFF
TRBV7-3	-	TRBJ2-2	-	TGTGCCAGCAGCTTAATTCGGGAGAACACCGGGGAGCTGTTTTTT	CASSLIRENTGELFF
TRBV2	-	TRBJ1-2	TRBD1	TGTGCCAGCAGTGAGGCAGGGGGAATTTATGGCTACACCTTC	CASSEAGGIYGYTF
TRBV4-2	-	TRBJ2-7	TRBD2	TGTGCCAGCAGCCAATACCTAGCGGGGGGTTACGAGCAGTACTTC	CASSQYLAGGYEQYF
TRBV11-2	few	TRBJ2-7	-	TGTGCCAGCAGCATCCTTACGGGGGAGGACGAGCAGTACTTC	CASSILTGEDEQYF
TRBV5-1	-	TRBJ1-5	-	TGCGCCAGCAGCTTGGCCGAGGATCAGCCCCAGCATTTT	CASSLAEDQPQHF
TRBV3-1/TRBV3-2	once	TRBJ1-5	TRBD1	TGTGCCAGCAGCCAATGGGGACAGGGGGATCAGCCCCAGCATTTT	CASSQWGQGDQPQHF
TRBV6-4	-	TRBJ1-2	TRBD1	TGTGCCAGCAGGGCGGGACAGACCTATGGCTACACCTTC	CASRAGQTYGYTF
TRBV6-2/TRBV6-3	-	TRBJ1-2	-	TGTGCCAGCAGCTGGACGGGAAACTATGGCTACACCTTC	CASSWTGNYGYTF
TRBV27	-	TRBJ2-1	TRBD2	TGTGCCAGCAGCCCAGCGGGGGGGTACAATGAGCAGTTCTTC	CASSPAGGYNEQFF
TRBV6-5	-	TRBJ2-7	TRBD2	TGTGCCAGCAGAGACGGGACTACCTACGAGCAGTACTTC	CASRDGTTYEQYF
TRBV10-3	-	TRBJ1-1	TRBD1	TGTGCCATCAGTGAGTCTACAGGGGTAATGAACACTGAAGCTTTCTTT	CAISESTGVMNTEAFF
TRBV5-4	-	TRBJ1-4	-	TGTGCCAGCAGCTTGGATCGGGGGTCACTGTTTTTT	CASSLDRGSLFF
TRBV27	-	TRBJ2-7	-	TGTGCCAGCACCTCGGGGGAGAGTGAGCAGTACTTC	CASTSGESEQYF
TRBV19	once	TRBJ2-2	TRBD2	TGTGCCAGTAGTATCGTGGGGGGGAGCACCGGGGAGCTGTTTTTT	CASSIVGGSTGELFF
TRBV6-5	-	TRBJ2-7	-	TGTGCCAGCAGTTATTGGAGGGGTAGTCACGAGCAGTACTTC	CASSYWRGSHEQYF
TRBV5-6	few	TRBJ1-1	TRBD1	TGTGCCAGCAGCTACCAACAGGGGACTGAAGCTTTCTTT	CASSYQQGTEAFF
TRBV7-3	-	TRBJ1-4	TRBD1	TGTGCCAGCAGCTTGGACAGGGCAACTAATGAAAAACTGTTTTTT	CASSLDRATNEKLFF
TRBV28	-	TRBJ2-2	-	TGTGCCAGTAACAGAAACACCGGGGAGCTGTTTTTT	CASNRNTGELFF
TRBV7-6	-	TRBJ1-4	-	TGTGCCAGCAGCCAAACACAGGGAATCGGGGAAAAACTGTTTTTT	CASSQTQGIGEKLFF
TRBV7-9	-	TRBJ1-2	-	TGTGCCAGCAGCTTAGACAGGGTTAGTGGCTACACCTTC	CASSLDRVSGYTF
TRBV27	-	TRBJ2-1	-	TGTGCCAGCAGTTTACGAGGAAATGAGCAGTTCTTC	CASSLRGNEQFF
TRBV5-4	-	TRBJ2-5	TRBD2	TGTGCCAGCACCCCCACCCGGACTAGATTCGAGACCCAGTACTTC	CASTPTRTRFETQYF
TRBV19	-	TRBJ1-4	-	TGTGCCAGTAGTACCCACAGATCAACTAATGAAAAACTGTTTTTT	CASSTHRSTNEKLFF
TRBV29-1	-	TRBJ1-4	-	TGCAGCGTTTCTTGGCAATCGACTAATGAAAAACTGTTTTTT	CSVSWQSTNEKLFF
TRBV6-2/TRBV6-3	-	TRBJ1-6	TRBD1	TGTGCCAGCAGTTACCTGTCCGGACAGGGGCCGAGTTCACCCCTCCACTTT	CASSYLSGQGPSSPLHF
TRBV11-2	many	TRBJ1-2	-	TGTGCCAGCAGCTTAACCCAACACGCCGATCGCTACACCTTC	CASSLTQHADRYTF
TRBV27	-	TRBJ2-5	-	TGTGCCAGCGAGCCTTATGGGGGGACCCCAGAGACCCAGTACTTC	CASEPYGGTPETQYF
TRBV6-1	-	TRBJ2-3	TRBD2	TGTGCCAGCAGTGAAGTAAGCCAGCGGGGTGGGTGGGCAAATACGCAGTATTTT	CASSEVSQRGGWANTQYF
TRBV7-7	-	TRBJ2-5	-	TGTGCTAGCAGCTTAGCCGAGGGGGGGCCGAGGGAGACCCAGTACTTC	CASSLAEGGPRETQYF
TRBV11-2	-	TRBJ2-1	TRBD2	TGTGCCAGCAGCTCCCGGACTAGCGTAGGGGATGGCTCCTACAATGAGCAGTTCTTC	CASSSRTSVGDGSYNEQFF
TRBV27	-	TRBJ2-5	TRBD1	TGTGCCAGCAGTTCCAGCCCGACAGGGTATCAAGAGACCCAGTACTTC	CASSSSPTGYQETQYF
TRBV2	-	TRBJ2-1	TRBD2	TGTGCCAGCAGCCTAAGCGGGGACTCCTACAATGAGCAGTTCTTC	CASSLSGDSYNEQFF
TRBV19	-	TRBJ1-2	-	TGTGCCAGTAGTATGGGCCGGGGGGTCTATGGCTACACCTTC	CASSMGRGVYGYTF
TRBV18	once	TRBJ2-2	TRBD1	TGTGCCAGCTCACCTCCGACAGGGCGAAAGGGCGGGGAGCTGTTTTTT	CASSPPTGRKGGELFF
TRBV10-3	-	TRBJ1-2	TRBD1	TGTGCCATCAGTAACGAAGGGGGCGGCTACACCTTC	CAISNEGGGYTF
TRBV15	many	TRBJ2-7	TRBD2	TGTGCCACCAGCAGAGCGCCTAGCGGGGGTTACGAGCAGTACTTC	CATSRAPSGGYEQYF
TRBV4-3	-	TRBJ1-4	-	TGCGCCAGCAGCCAAGGGTCTGTGGTTAGAAAACTGTTTTTT	CASSQGSVVRKLFF
TRBV5-1	-	TRBJ2-5	-	TGCGCCAGCAGCCCCCTGAGCGACAGGGAGACCCAGTACTTC	CASSPLSDRETQYF
TRBV13	once	TRBJ2-7	TRBD1	TGTGCCAGCAGCTACCAGGGGGCGGAGGAGCAGTACTTC	CASSYQGAEEQYF
TRBV6-2/TRBV6-3	few	TRBJ1-2	-	TGTGCCAGCAGTTACCCAGACTATGGCTACACCTTC	CASSYPDYGYTF
TRBV4-3	-	TRBJ2-1	TRBD2	TGCGCCAGCAGCCCTACTAGCGGGGGTTACAATGAGCAGTTCTTC	CASSPTSGGYNEQFF
TRBV7-9	once	TRBJ1-1	TRBD1	TGTGCCACCGGGGGCAGGGGGCAGGAGACTGAAGCTTTCTTT	CATGGRGQETEAFF
TRBV6-5	-	TRBJ1-2	-	TGTGCCAGCAGTTGGGCATCTAACTATGGCTACACCTTC	CASSWASNYGYTF
TRBV18	-	TRBJ1-4	-	TGTGCCAGCTCGAGAACGGAGGTGGGCGAAAAACTGTTTTTT	CASSRTEVGEKLFF
TRBV19	-	TRBJ2-1	-	TGTGCCAGTAGTATATCGGTTAATGAGCAGTTCTTC	CASSISVNEQFF
TRBV28	-	TRBJ2-7	-	TGTGCCAGCAGCCCATTGGGGGGTAAGTCAGTCTACGAGCAGTACTTC	CASSPLGGKSVYEQYF